Listed here is a single T cell receptor (beta chain). With V trimmed by 5 bases and J by 3 bases, 10 bases remained unmatched. The CDR3 has 16 amino acids. From germline, CDR1 is SGHAT and CDR2 FQNNGV. HIV-negative, healthy adults without recent acute infections or vaccinations were the donors. The sample belongs to a study of shared clonotypes between healthy human individuals. Investigators spread the genomic DNA of each subset evenly over several immunoSEQ plates. TCRdb's copy holds only in-frame clones and misses some; the assay was immunoSEQ multiplex PCR. The profile shows fewer than 700,000 clones, just over 75% of them singletons.

The material sequenced was PBMCs. This chain connects TRBV11-2 to TRBJ2-1; the match to TRBD2 covers 7 bases. The TCR comes from a woman aged 40 to 55 in good health. Some clones in this sample may be carry-over from other donors' samples. The DNA of the CDR3 is TGTGCCAGCAGCGTCCTTGGCGGGAGTCGCTACAATGAGCAGTTCTTC. Translating gives CASSVLGGSRYNEQFF.